The T cell receptor (beta chain) under discussion was sequenced for a study of T cell changes during pregnancy in multiple sclerosis (dated 2019 in TCRdb). Study-wide context: The study looked at changes in the T cell repertoire across pregnancy in women with multiple sclerosis.

Relative to germline, V is 0 bases shorter and J is 4 bases shorter, with 7 bases between their ends. Per the germline V gene, SGHRS is the CDR1 and YFSETQ is the CDR2. Including the terminal cysteine and phenylalanine, the CDR3 comprises 14 residues. Here the CDR3 DNA is all that survives: 42 bases in frame from base 1. The library was obtained by the immunoSEQ multiplex PCR assay. Entries here come from immuneACCESS through TCRdb and include only in-frame sequences with V and J called. Some clones fail to appear in such tables; in the studies checked, an unresolved V gene covers under half of the shortfall, and the cause of the remainder is unknown. The sample table contains around 42,000 clones; only one count was recorded for 91% of them. The ten top clones hold just under 2% of the sample. On this clone itself: Its antigen remains unidentified. Base qualities are not recorded, but no much larger clone differs from it by a single base.

The sequence is built from TRBV5-1 and TRBJ2-2, and perhaps TRBD1 as D gene, on 6 matching bases. The source was CD4+ T cells from peripheral blood mononuclear cells, collected after pregnancy. This TCR was sampled from a female donor in good health, enrolled as a control in a pregnancy study. The sequenced DNA: TGCGCCAGCAGCTTGGAGGGGGTCACCGGGGAGCTGTTTTTT. This translates into CASSLEGVTGELFF.